The present T cell receptor beta chain was sequenced within a study of blood T cell repertoires in COVID-19. Study overall: PBMCs, B-cell-depleted T cells, or T cells were the source of the cDNA or gDNA that made up the material.

The protocol was immunoSEQ multiplex PCR, while the TCRdb copy is restricted to in-frame clones and leaves out a portion. This table has about 82,000 clones, just under 85% appearing once. V lost 0 bases, J lost 0 bases, and 9 bases lay in between. The CDR3 runs to 16 residues. Germline loops: CDR1 SGHRS, CDR2 YFSETQ. Source material: peripheral blood. The source of this sequence is an elderly man with active or convalescent COVID-19. The genes are TRBV5-1 and TRBJ2-2, with no clear D. CDR3 coding DNA: TGCGCCAGCAGCTTGGGAAGCGTCGCGAACACCGGGGAGCTGTTTTTT. Residues: CASSLGSVANTGELFF.